These 2 T cell receptor beta chains were all obtained from the same sample, sequenced in a study of T cell responses to AZD1222 COVID-19 vaccine. The protocol was immunoSEQ multiplex PCR, while the TCRdb copy is restricted to in-frame clones and leaves out a portion. The sample contains some 130,000 clones, 93% of which appear only once. The specimen was peripheral blood, collected on day 0 of AZD1222 vaccination. These receptors came from an adult in good health.

The chain joins TRBV6-5 to TRBJ1-4; 8 positions agree with TRBD1. The CDR3 is 15 residues long. After removal of 2 bases from V and 5 bases from J, the junction contained 4 bases not matched to a gene. Germline-derived CDR1 and CDR2 are MNHEY and SVGAGI. This chain's CDR3 is CASSYLGTGNEKLFF. CDR3 bases: TGTGCCAGCAGTTACCTCGGGACAGGAAATGAAAAACTGTTTTTT.

The J gene is TRBJ2-3, the V gene TRBV4-1, with 13 bases fitting TRBD2. The length of the CDR3 is 15 residues. V shed 5 bases, J shed 5 bases, and the junction held 4 bases outside the gene matches. Per the germline V gene, CDR1 is MGHRA and CDR2 is YSYEKL. For the CDR3, the DNA is TGCGCCAGCAGCGGACTAGCGGGGGTGGAAGATACGCAGTATTTT. Residues: CASSGLAGVEDTQYF.